This entry lists 24 T cell receptor beta chains sequenced from one sample in a study of post-analysis software for immune sequencing data. Study-level points and caveats: Patients used about 5 TRBV segments, including TRBV5-6, TRBV5-1 and TRBV20-1, more often than controls.

Their antigens remain unidentified. Prepared TCR beta cDNA libraries contained unique molecular identifiers. TCRdb redid the calling of the PCR reads with MiXCR, one entry per CDR3 protein. The data show 450,000 to 700,000 distinct CDR3 sequences, with 40% to 50% seen just once and approximately 1.7% held by the top ten. The specimen was blood. The receptors originated from a girl aged 10 to 17 with multiple sclerosis.

A note on this clonotype: An end of the junction differs from the germline gene, which may be a read error. The chain joins TRBV5-1 to TRBJ2-7; D gene unclear. In germline, CDR1 is SGHRS, CDR2 YFSETQ. This CDR3 is built from 16 residues. This chain's CDR3 is CASILAGGRTSYEQYF. CDR3 in DNA: TGCGCCAGCATCTTGGCAGGTGGGCGGACCTCCTACGAGCAGTACTTC.

The gene calls are TRBV20-1 and TRBJ2-1; 8 bases agree with TRBD2. The J segment lost 5 bases and the V segment lost 8 bases, leaving 14 bases of the junction unmatched. CDR1 is DFQATT, CDR2 SNEGSKA, per germline (reference sequence). The CDR3 runs to 15 residues. The CDR3 region is CSPFNLAGGNNEQFF. CDR3 DNA: TGCAGTCCTTTTAATCTCGCGGGGGGAAACAATGAGCAGTTCTTC.

The J gene is TRBJ2-1, the V gene TRBV25-1, with D perhaps matching TRBD2 (7 bases). Per the germline V gene, CDR1 is MGHDK and CDR2 is SYGVNS. This CDR3 has 16 amino acids. With 1 base removed from V and 7 bases from J, the gap between germline ends came to 17 bases. The CDR3 region has the DNA TGTGCCAGCAGTGAATGGGGAAGGGGGGGTTGGAATGAGCAGTTCTTC. Protein product: CASSEWGRGGWNEQFF.

The chain links TRBV7-9 to TRBJ2-4; D not resolved. V lost 3 bases, J lost 5 bases, and 8 bases lay in between. This CDR3 has 13 residues. Germline V lookup: CDR1 SEHNR, CDR2 FQNEAQ (reference sequence). CDR3 nucleotides: TGTGCCAGCAGCTTGCGACGGGAAAACATTCAGTACTTC. This codes for CASSLRRENIQYF.

This clonotype was picked up a small number of times. The chain joins TRBV6-5 to TRBJ2-7, with D hard to call. The V gene's germline CDR1 is MNHEY and CDR2 SVGAGI. CDR3 size: 13 residues. With 0 bases removed from V and 6 bases from J, the gap between germline ends came to 9 bases. The CDR3 reads CASSYSEQLEQYF. CDR3 bases: TGTGCCAGCAGTTACTCGGAACAGCTCGAGCAGTACTTC.

V usage is TRBV3-1 and J usage is TRBJ2-4; 7 positions agree with TRBD1. The trim removed 3 bases at V and 5 bases at J, leaving 4 bases unmatched. The germline gives CDR1 LGHDT, CDR2 YNNKEL (reference sequence). The CDR3 sequence is 14 residues long. CDR3 region: CASSHLQGQNIQYF. CDR3 nucleotides: TGTGCCAGCAGCCATTTACAGGGGCAAAACATTCAGTACTTC.

The V call is TRBV12-3 or TRBV12-4, the J call TRBJ1-5; a possible D gene is TRBD1 (5 bases). Deletions cut 6 bases from V and 4 bases from J, with 10 bases between. The CDR3 consists of 13 residues. DNA for the CDR3: TGTGCCAGCAGCAAGACAGTTAATCAGCCCCAGCATTTT. This translates into CASSKTVNQPQHF.

The J gene is TRBJ2-7, the V gene TRBV18; possible D gene TRBD1, 5 bases. Germline-derived CDR1 and CDR2 are KGHSH and LQKENI. V shed 5 bases and J shed 5 bases, with 16 bases lying between them. The CDR3 is 14 residues long. The CDR3 region has the DNA TGTGCCAGCTCAAGGATGGACATGGCAAACGAGCAGTACTTC. Translating gives CASSRMDMANEQYF.

This sequence joins TRBV6-5 and TRBJ1-2; D gene uncertain. V dropped 6 bases and J dropped 2 bases, with 13 bases sitting between them. This CDR3 comprises 14 residues. Germline CDR1 reads MNHEY; CDR2 reads SVGAGI. CDR3 sequence: CASSPSWVNYGYTF. DNA for the CDR3: TGTGCCAGCAGCCCCAGTTGGGTGAACTATGGCTACACCTTC.

Remarks on this clonotype: Germline is not matched at one junction end, which may reflect a read error. The V call is TRBV12-5, the J call TRBJ2-7, with 8 bases identical to TRBD1. CDR1 is LGHNT, CDR2 FRNRAP, per germline. The CDR3 is 17 amino acids. In nucleotides, the CDR3 is TGTGCTAGTGGTTTGGTACCACTAGGACAGGGAGCCTACGAGCAGTATTTC. Its protein is CASGLVPLGQGAYEQYF.

The V gene is TRBV5-6, the J gene TRBJ2-1; 9 nucleotides match TRBD2. V gave up 4 bases and J gave up 7 bases; unmatched junction bases: 6. The CDR3 is 14 residues long. Germline V gene lookup returns CDR1 SGHDT and CDR2 YYEEEE. DNA of the CDR3: TGTGCCAGCAGCCTTAGCGGGGGAGAAAATGAGCAGTTCTTC. As protein: CASSLSGGENEQFF.

The chain links TRBV20-1 to TRBJ1-6; D possibly corresponds to TRBD1 (5 bases). V dropped 5 bases and J dropped 7 bases, with 9 bases sitting between them. The CDR3 is made up of 12 amino acids. Germline V gene data show CDR1 as DFQATT and CDR2 as SNEGSKA (reference sequence). The CDR3 sequence: CSALGGNSPLHF. Written as DNA, the CDR3 is TGCAGTGCTTTGGGGGGGAATTCACCCCTCCACTTT.

The chain couples TRBV5-1 to TRBJ1-4; D may be TRBD1 (6 bases). Germline V gives CDR1 SGHRS, CDR2 YFSETQ. CDR3 size: 17 residues. The ends were cut back, 1 base at V and 3 bases at J, with 16 bases in the middle. CDR3 nucleotides: TGCGCCAGCAGCTTGAACAGGGCAGAGAAGGCTAATGAAAAACTGTTTTTT. This sequence encodes CASSLNRAEKANEKLFF.

There are a few counts of this clonotype. In DNA, the CDR3 is TGTGCCAGCACGACAGTTCGCTACGAGCAGTACTTC. Protein: CASTTVRYEQYF. The chain is built from TRBV2 and TRBJ2-7, with D possibly being TRBD1 (5 bases). V was clipped by 7 bases and J by 3 bases, with 10 bases between them. Germline V lookup: CDR1 SNHLY, CDR2 FYNNEI. The CDR3 length is 12 residues.

There are a few counts of this clonotype. DNA for the CDR3: TGTGCCAGCAGTGAATCGGGGATGTACACTGAAGCTTTCTTT. Its protein is CASSESGMYTEAFF. The chain joins TRBV2 to TRBJ1-1; D remains ambiguous. The CDR3 is made up of 14 amino acids. V lost 2 bases to trimming and J lost 3 bases, with 10 bases between them. CDR1 and CDR2 from the germline V gene are SNHLY and FYNNEI.

The chain couples TRBV7-2 to TRBJ2-7; D is perhaps TRBD2 (5 bases). The CDR3 totals 15 residues. From germline, CDR1 is SGHTA and CDR2 FQGNSA. The V end was cut by 0 bases, the J end by 2 bases, with 11 bases between. CDR3 coding DNA: TGTGCCAGCAGCTTAGCGCGGGCTAGCACCTACGAGCAGTACTTC. Amino acid sequence: CASSLARASTYEQYF.

This clonotype was seen a handful of times. The chain uses TRBV5-1 and TRBJ2-1; perhaps TRBD2 as D (6 bases). V was trimmed by 0 bases and J by 0 bases, leaving 10 bases between them. In germline, CDR1 is SGHRS, CDR2 YFSETQ. The CDR3 covers 16 residues. The CDR3 loop reads CASSLGRGNSYNEQFF. Written as DNA, the CDR3 is TGCGCCAGCAGCTTGGGGCGGGGTAACTCCTACAATGAGCAGTTCTTC.

The chain carries TRBV12-3 or TRBV12-4 and TRBJ1-2; D remains ambiguous. V dropped 5 bases and J dropped 4 bases, with 11 bases sitting between them. This CDR3 is 13 amino acids long. The chain's CDR3 is CASSPRRGYGYTF. CDR3 nucleotides: TGTGCCAGCAGTCCCCGCCGGGGCTATGGCTACACCTTC.

This clonotype was detected a few times. The chain has TRBV6-6 and TRBJ1-2; 9 bases are a match to TRBD1. Germline V gives CDR1 MNHNY, CDR2 SVGAGI (reference sequence). This CDR3 spans 13 amino acids. V shed 6 bases and J 4 bases; nucleotides not matched to a gene: 3. CDR3 residues: CASRLDRGYGYTF. DNA of the CDR3: TGTGCCAGCAGATTGGACAGGGGCTATGGCTACACCTTC.

This chain uses TRBV20-1 with TRBJ2-5, with unresolved D. The germline V gene has CDR1 DFQATT and CDR2 SNEGSKA (reference sequence). This CDR3 is 15 amino acids long. The V end lost 0 bases, the J end lost 1 base, and 12 bases lay between the germline ends. CDR3 DNA: TGCAGTGCTAGAGACCCCTCATCGATCCAAGAGACCCAGTACTTC. Protein sequence: CSARDPSSIQETQYF.

This clonotype has ten or more counts. The chain recombines TRBV6-5 with TRBJ1-1, with D uncertain. Trimming removed 6 bases at V and 1 base at J, with 18 bases between. The CDR3 runs 16 residues. The V gene's germline CDR1 is MNHEY and CDR2 SVGAGI. CDR3 protein: CASRLGGARPNTEAFF. CDR3 nucleotide sequence: TGTGCCAGCAGACTGGGTGGAGCCCGACCGAACACTGAAGCTTTCTTT.

This clonotype was seen a handful of times. V is TRBV20-1 and J is TRBJ2-3; no clear D gene. CDR1 and CDR2 (germline): DFQATT, SNEGSKA (reference sequence). This CDR3 is 14 amino acids long. The V end was cut by 0 bases, the J end by 2 bases, with 9 bases between. Here the CDR3 DNA reads TGCAGTGCTAGAGATCCCCTACTCACAGATACGCAGTATTTT. Its translation is CSARDPLLTDTQYF.

This clonotype has a handful of counts. The chain carries TRBV12-3 or TRBV12-4 and TRBJ2-3; 11 nucleotides align to TRBD1. The CDR3 covers 15 residues. The trim removed 5 bases at V and 5 bases at J, leaving 6 bases unmatched. The CDR3 region has the DNA TGTGCCAGCAGTCGTCCCGGGACAGGGGGAGATACGCAGTATTTT. It encodes CASSRPGTGGDTQYF.

The V gene is TRBV29-1, the J gene TRBJ1-1; D may be TRBD1 (5 bases). This CDR3 contains 15 residues. Per germline, CDR1 SQVTM and CDR2 ANQGSEA. V lost 6 bases and J 0 bases, leaving 17 bases between the germline ends. The CDR3 nucleotides are TGCAGCGTCAGACGGGTGGGGCGGATGAACACTGAAGCTTTCTTT. This gives the protein CSVRRVGRMNTEAFF.